Each of the 19 T cell receptor beta chains below was sequenced from the same sample in a study of T cell responses to AZD1222 COVID-19 vaccine. Libraries were prepared by immunoSEQ multiplex PCR; TCRdb keeps only in-frame clonotypes and omits some of them. The top ten hold less than 6.5% of the sample, which has 150,000 or so clones, more than 70% seen once. The input for sequencing was peripheral blood, taken on day 0 of AZD1222 vaccination. These receptors all come from an adult in good health.

The chain joins TRBV30 to TRBJ2-7; the match to TRBD1 covers 10 bases. Trimming at V came to 1 base and at J to 9 bases, leaving 9 bases not matched to a gene. CDR1 is GTSNPN and CDR2 is SVGIG in the germline V gene (reference sequence). The CDR3 has 14 amino acids. The DNA for the CDR3 is TGTGCCTGGAGTGCCGGGACAGGGGCTACGGTGCAGTACTTC. Amino acid sequence: CAWSAGTGATVQYF.

The chain couples TRBV21-1 to TRBJ1-4; the table's D call of TRBD1 was not tested on the DNA. TRBV21-1 is a listed pseudogene. There are 17 residues in the CDR3. The CDR3 spells CASSSRRDSHNDEKLFF. The CDR3 coding sequence is TGTGCCAGCAGCTCCCGAAGGGACAGTCACAACGACGAAAAACTGTTTTTT.

The chain is built from TRBV7-9 and TRBJ2-5, with a weak D call TRBD2 (5 bases). The germline V gene has CDR1 SEHNR and CDR2 FQNEAQ (reference sequence). The CDR3 length is 14 residues. V lost 2 bases and J 4 bases, leaving 11 bases between the germline ends. The CDR3 is CASSLTTSGETQYF. CDR3 nucleotides: TGTGCCAGCAGCTTAACCACTAGTGGAGAGACCCAGTACTTC.

The rearrangement uses TRBV7-3 and TRBJ1-1, with no clear D. There are 13 residues in the CDR3. The germline CDR1 and CDR2 sequences are SGHTA and FQGTGA. Trimming left V 1 base short and J 4 bases short, with 7 bases between. The CDR3 bases are TGTGCCAGCAGCTTAAACGAGGGCACTGAAGCTTTCTTT. Encoded protein: CASSLNEGTEAFF.

J is TRBJ1-6 and V is TRBV5-1, with 9 bases that match TRBD1. Germline lookup yields CDR1 SGHRS and CDR2 YFSETQ. The J segment lost 7 bases and the V segment lost 5 bases, leaving 7 bases of the junction unmatched. The CDR3 is 15 amino acids. The CDR3 is CASRPGTGPNSPLHF. Written as DNA, the CDR3 is TGCGCCAGCAGGCCCGGGACAGGGCCAAATTCACCCCTCCACTTT.

The chain couples TRBV9 to TRBJ2-6; D unclear. The CDR3 spans 14 residues. Trimming removed 1 base from V and 0 bases from J, with 2 bases in between. Looked up from germline, CDR1 is SGDLS and CDR2 is YYNGEE. CDR3 DNA: TGTGCCAGCAGCGTATTCTCTGGGGCCAACGTCCTGACTTTC. It codes for CASSVFSGANVLTF.

The rearrangement joins TRBV10-3 to TRBJ2-5, with D possibly being TRBD1 or TRBD2 (5 bases each). Germline V CDR1 and CDR2: ENHRY, SYGVKD. Between the trimmed V and J ends, which lost 10 bases and 5 bases, there was a span of 20 bases. The length of the CDR3 is 14 residues. The CDR3, as DNA: TGTGCCACAGGTTGGGGCGCGGGTCGGGAGACCCAGTACTTC. It translates to CATGWGAGRETQYF.

The CDR3, as DNA: TGTGCCAGCAGGGGAGTACAGGGACAGCCCCAGCATTTT. Its translation: CASRGVQGQPQHF. This chain joins TRBV28 and TRBJ1-5; a possible D gene is TRBD1 (6 bases). Germline assignment: CDR1 MDHEN and CDR2 SYDVKM. Trimming stripped 6 bases from V and 7 bases from J, with 13 bases between. This CDR3 region has 13 residues.

CDR3 sequence (DNA): TGCGCCAGCAGCTTAGAGACAGGAATTGGCGAGCAGTACTTC. Protein: CASSLETGIGEQYF. V gene TRBV5-1 combines with J gene TRBJ2-7, with D possibly being TRBD1 (6 bases). V lost 2 bases, J lost 6 bases, and 15 bases lay in between. Germline-derived CDR1 and CDR2 are SGHRS and YFSETQ. This CDR3 is built from 14 residues.

This rearrangement joins TRBV5-5 to TRBJ1-4; no reliable D call. In germline, CDR1 is SGHKS, CDR2 YYEKEE (reference sequence). The V end was cut by 0 bases, the J end by 8 bases, with 5 bases between. The CDR3 has 12 residues. CDR3 amino acids: CASSLGSEKLFF. In nucleotides, the CDR3 is TGTGCCAGCAGCTTGGGATCCGAAAAACTGTTTTTT.

This clone was recorded once. The rearrangement joins TRBV27 to TRBJ2-7; D is undetermined. V lost 0 bases to trimming and J lost 2 bases, with 5 bases between them. The CDR3 runs 13 residues. From germline, CDR1 is MNHEY and CDR2 SMNVEV (reference sequence). For the CDR3, the DNA is TGTGCCAGCAGTTTATCGAACACCTACGAGCAGTACTTC. Its protein product is CASSLSNTYEQYF.

This chain joins TRBV6-5 and TRBJ1-2; D call uncertain. Looked up from germline, CDR1 is MNHEY and CDR2 is SVGAGI. This CDR3 spans 13 amino acids. V gave up 2 bases and J gave up 4 bases, with 8 bases separating them. As DNA, the CDR3 is TGTGCCAGCAGTTACGGGCCAGTCTATGGCTACACCTTC. This encodes CASSYGPVYGYTF.

The rearrangement links TRBV10-3 to TRBJ1-5, with D tentatively TRBD1 (6 bases). This CDR3 is built from 14 residues. The germline gives CDR1 ENHRY, CDR2 SYGVKD. Trimming shortened V by 2 bases and J by 9 bases, and 14 bases separated the two germline ends. This chain's CDR3 is CAISEIQGQGPQHF. Written as DNA, the CDR3 is TGTGCCATCAGTGAGATCCAGGGGCAAGGGCCCCAGCATTTT.

The chain couples TRBV9 to TRBJ1-4; the D gene is possibly TRBD1 (5 bases). V was pared by 4 bases and J by 8 bases, with 18 bases between. CDR3 length: 15 amino acids. Germline values: CDR1 SGDLS, CDR2 YYNGEE. The CDR3 region has the DNA TGTGCCAGCAGCCCTCAGATCGGGGCCAGCGAAAAACTGTTTTTT. Its protein is CASSPQIGASEKLFF.

V usage is TRBV12-2 and J usage is TRBJ2-7; the table names TRBD1, a call not compared with the DNA. TRBV12-2 is designated a pseudogene. This CDR3 region has 16 residues. The CDR3: CASRFAHRVGRYEQYF. CDR3 nucleotides: TGTGCAAGTCGCTTTGCACACAGGGTCGGTAGGTACGAGCAGTACTTC.

V and J are TRBV28 and TRBJ2-7, with 8 bases fitting TRBD1. Trimming removed 2 bases from V and 6 bases from J; junction bases left unmatched: 6. CDR3 length equals 14 residues. CDR1 is MDHEN, CDR2 SYDVKM, per germline. The CDR3 DNA is TGTGCCAGCAGTTTAGGGGACAGGATCGGCGAGCAGTACTTC. The encoded protein is CASSLGDRIGEQYF. Looking up the rest from reference TRBV28 and TRBJ2-7 gives the full variable domain: DVKVTQSSRYLVKRTGEKVFLECVQDMDHENMFWYRQDPGLGLRLIYFSYDVKMKEKGDIPEGYSVSREKKERFSLILESASTNQTSMYLCASSLGDRIGEQYFGPGTRLTVT.

The chain links TRBV5-1 to TRBJ2-2; D possibly uses TRBD1 or TRBD2 (5 bases each). The CDR3 runs 16 residues. The germline CDR1 and CDR2 sequences are SGHRS and YFSETQ. V lost 4 bases and J 1 base, leaving 14 bases between the germline ends. This chain's CDR3 is CASSRSGTVNTGELFF. CDR3 DNA: TGCGCCAGCAGCCGGTCCGGGACGGTGAACACCGGGGAGCTGTTTTTT.

This chain joins TRBV7-9 and TRBJ2-1; 11 bases line up with TRBD2. The junction had 2 bases not matched to a gene; V was cut back by 3 bases and J by 4 bases. CDR3 size: 15 residues. The germline gives CDR1 SEHNR, CDR2 FQNEAQ (reference sequence). The CDR3 nucleotides are TGTGCCAGCAGCTTCGGGACTAGCGGATACAATGAGCAGTTCTTC. This gives the protein CASSFGTSGYNEQFF. The full variable domain, its missing parts supplied by reference TRBV7-9 and TRBJ2-1, is DTGVSQNPRHKITKRGQNVTFRCDPISEHNRLYWYRQTLGQGPEFLTYFQNEAQLEKSRLLSDRFSAERPKGSFSTLEIQRTEQGDSAMYLCASSFGTSGYNEQFFGPGTRLTVL.

A single count supports this clone. CDR3 nucleotides: TGTGCCAGCAGTACACAGGGGTTTAGCAATCAGCCCCAGCATTTT. This translates into CASSTQGFSNQPQHF. V and J are TRBV6-5 and TRBJ1-5; 7 nucleotides align to TRBD1. V trimming: 5 bases; J trimming: 0 bases; junction bases outside the gene matches: 4. The germline CDR1 and CDR2 sequences are MNHEY and SVGAGI. This CDR3 spans 15 amino acids.